These 18 T cell receptor beta chains came from one sample sequenced in a study of control samples from healthy donors and cancer patients. Clones were read by immunoSEQ multiplex PCR, and TCRdb kept only the in-frame ones, dropping some. The profile shows fewer than 95,000 clones, roughly 86% of them singletons. Sequencing used blood. All receptors come from a woman aged 50 to 65 in good health.

The V call is TRBV4-3, the J call TRBJ1-2, with D hard to call. Germline CDR1 reads LGHNA; CDR2 reads YSLEER. The CDR3 length is 14 residues. V was shortened by 4 bases and J by 4 bases, with 13 bases between the two germline ends. CDR3 region: CASSPPGRVYGYTF. CDR3 DNA sequence: TGCGCCAGCAGCCCCCCAGGCCGAGTCTATGGCTACACCTTC.

The rearrangement uses TRBV2 and TRBJ2-5, with a tentative D call TRBD2 (6 bases). The germline V and J ends were trimmed by 8 bases and 5 bases, with 21 bases remaining between them. This CDR3 has 15 residues. Germline V gene data show CDR1 as SNHLY and CDR2 as FYNNEI. The CDR3 loop is CASRAMKGGSETQYF. The CDR3 bases are TGTGCCAGCCGCGCGATGAAGGGAGGTTCGGAGACCCAGTACTTC.

The chain's CDR3 is CASGGRTYNEQFF. DNA of the CDR3: TGTGCCAGCGGCGGGAGGACCTACAATGAGCAGTTCTTC. V gene TRBV11-3 combines with J gene TRBJ2-1, with TRBD2 matching over 8 bases. Germline CDR1 SGHNT, CDR2 YENEEA. This CDR3 contains 13 residues. The V gene end was trimmed by 8 bases and the J gene end by 2 bases; junction bases not matched to a gene: 2.

This chain connects TRBV3-1 (or the pseudogene TRBV3-2) to TRBJ1-2, with D maybe TRBD1 (5 bases). Germline-derived CDR1 and CDR2 are LGHDT and YNNKEL (reference sequence). This CDR3 comprises 13 residues. V lost 0 bases to trimming and J lost 8 bases, with 10 bases between them. DNA of the CDR3: TGTGCCAGCAGCCAAGATCCCAGGGCGGGCTACACCTTC. Translation: CASSQDPRAGYTF.

The chain joins TRBV7-2 to TRBJ2-2; 9 bases are shared with TRBD2. Trimming cost V 4 bases and J 4 bases; bases outside gene matches: 7. The CDR3 contains 16 residues. Looked up from germline, CDR1 is SGHTA and CDR2 is FQGNSA. For the CDR3, the DNA is TGTGCCAGCAGCTATTATTTAGCGGGAGCCACCGGGGAGCTGTTTTTT. This gives the protein CASSYYLAGATGELFF. The full variable domain, with the rest looked up from reference TRBV7-2 and TRBJ2-2, is GAGVSQSPSNKVTEKGKDVELRCDPISGHTALYWYRQSLGQGLEFLIYFQGNSAPDKSGLPSDRFSAERTGGSVSTLTIQRTQQEDSAVYLCASSYYLAGATGELFFGEGSRLTVL.

The chain is built from TRBV3-1 (or the pseudogene TRBV3-2) and TRBJ1-3, with D possibly matching TRBD1 (6 bases). CDR1 and CDR2 from the germline V gene are LGHDT and YNNKEL (reference sequence). V was pared by 0 bases and J by 2 bases, with 11 bases between. The CDR3 runs 16 residues. The CDR3 region has the DNA TGTGCCAGCAGCCAAGATTTCCGGGGGCCTGGAAACACCATATATTTT. As protein: CASSQDFRGPGNTIYF.

V gene TRBV5-1 combines with J gene TRBJ1-1, with 7 nucleotides matching TRBD1. There are 16 residues in the CDR3. Germline CDR1 SGHRS, CDR2 YFSETQ. J lost 3 bases, V lost 4 bases, and 12 bases had no gene match. The CDR3 spells CASSPFRDSRDTEAFF. CDR3 bases: TGCGCCAGCAGCCCTTTTCGGGACAGCCGGGACACTGAAGCTTTCTTT.

V and J are TRBV28 and TRBJ2-2; D gene uncertain. Germline V gene lookup returns CDR1 MDHEN and CDR2 SYDVKM. The CDR3 length is 14 residues. Trimming shortened V by 3 bases and J by 1 base, and 6 bases separated the two germline ends. The CDR3 region has the DNA TGTGCCAGCAGTTTCCGTCAGAACACCGGGGAGCTGTTTTTT. This translates into CASSFRQNTGELFF. Full variable domain (outside the CDR3, taken from reference TRBV28 and TRBJ2-2): DVKVTQSSRYLVKRTGEKVFLECVQDMDHENMFWYRQDPGLGLRLIYFSYDVKMKEKGDIPEGYSVSREKKERFSLILESASTNQTSMYLCASSFRQNTGELFFGEGSRLTVL.

This chain uses TRBV7-2 with TRBJ2-1, with D possibly TRBD1 on 5 matching bases. The CDR3 has 15 residues. The germline V gene encodes CDR1 SGHTA and CDR2 FQGNSA. V lost 1 base, J lost 9 bases, and 16 bases lay in between. The CDR3 loop reads CASSLGGLGDGEQFF. CDR3 in DNA: TGTGCCAGCAGCTTAGGGGGATTAGGGGATGGTGAGCAGTTCTTC.

CDR3 protein: CASSQSTGPYNEQFF. CDR3 bases: TGTGCCAGCAGCCAAAGTACAGGGCCCTACAATGAGCAGTTCTTC. This chain links TRBV3-1 (or the pseudogene TRBV3-2) with TRBJ2-1; D might be TRBD1 (6 bases). CDR1 is LGHDT, CDR2 YNNKEL, per germline (reference sequence). This CDR3 is built from 15 residues. Trimming left V 2 bases short and J 2 bases short, with 10 bases between.

This clone appeared a single time. V gene TRBV7-8 combines with J gene TRBJ2-7; maybe TRBD2 (6 bases). The V and J ends lost 5 bases and 9 bases respectively, with 14 bases between them. Germline V lookup: CDR1 SGHVS, CDR2 FQNEAQ. The CDR3 is made up of 12 amino acids. The CDR3 loop reads CASSPDYQAQYF. CDR3 nucleotides: TGTGCCAGCAGCCCGGACTACCAAGCGCAGTACTTC.

The rearrangement links TRBV6-5 to TRBJ2-7, with TRBD1 identical over 7 bases. V lost 5 bases, J lost 6 bases, and 10 bases stayed unmatched. The CDR3 totals 14 residues. Germline CDR1 MNHEY, CDR2 SVGAGI. The CDR3 here is CASSRDRDFSEQYF. The DNA of the CDR3 is TGTGCCAGCAGTCGTGACAGGGATTTCAGCGAGCAGTACTTC.

The chain employs TRBV5-1 and TRBJ1-2; no clear D gene. V lost 0 bases and J lost 6, with 9 bases in between. Germline CDR1 and CDR2: SGHRS and YFSETQ. This CDR3 contains 13 residues. The CDR3 DNA reads TGCGCCAGCAGCTTGGCCCACAGCGATGGCTACACCTTC. Translated: CASSLAHSDGYTF.

V usage is TRBV3-1 (or the pseudogene TRBV3-2) and J usage is TRBJ1-4, with D hard to call. The CDR3 covers 12 residues. The V end lost 5 bases, the J end lost 4 bases, and 5 bases lay between the germline ends. CDR1 LGHDT and CDR2 YNNKEL come from the germline V gene (reference sequence). The CDR3 here is CASSGLNEKLFF. As DNA, the CDR3 is TGTGCCAGCAGCGGGCTTAATGAAAAACTGTTTTTT.

V is TRBV5-1 and J is TRBJ2-2, with 8 nucleotides matching TRBD2. Trimming at V came to 4 bases and at J to 6 bases, leaving 8 bases not matched to a gene. The length of the CDR3 is 15 residues. The germline V gene has CDR1 SGHRS and CDR2 YFSETQ. CDR3 nucleotides: TGCGCCAGCAGCCGAGCGGGAGATGGATCCGGGGAGCTGTTTTTT. It encodes CASSRAGDGSGELFF.

The chain joins TRBV7-9 to TRBJ1-2, with D possibly being TRBD1 (5 bases). V gave up 1 base and J gave up 6 bases, with 18 bases separating them. Germline loops: CDR1 SEHNR, CDR2 FQNEAQ (reference sequence). CDR3 size: 16 residues. The DNA for the CDR3 is TGTGCCAGCAGCTTAGGTGGGGTCAGGGACCACCATGGCTACACCTTC. Amino acid sequence: CASSLGGVRDHHGYTF.

The chain carries TRBV6-5 and TRBJ1-5, with a weak D call TRBD1 (6 bases). The CDR3 sequence is 15 residues long. The V end lost 6 bases, the J end lost 4 bases, and 16 bases lay between the germline ends. Germline V gene sequence: CDR1 MNHEY, CDR2 SVGAGI. The CDR3 loop reads CASRPTGSANQPQHF. In DNA form, the CDR3 reads TGTGCCAGCAGACCAACAGGGTCGGCGAATCAGCCCCAGCATTTT.

CDR3 loop: CATSRNSRGGETQYF. The CDR3 DNA sequence: TGTGCCACCAGCAGAAATAGCAGGGGAGGGGAGACCCAGTACTTC. The J gene is TRBJ2-5, the V gene TRBV15; the D gene is possibly TRBD2 (7 bases). In germline, CDR1 is LNHNV, CDR2 YYDKDF (reference sequence). This CDR3 contains 15 residues. Trimming removed 2 bases from V and 5 bases from J, with 15 bases in between.